This T cell receptor (beta chain) was sequenced during a study of vaccination effects on CD4 cells after COVID-19. Study information: Participants each got two BNT162b2 or mRNA-1273 vaccine doses.

Libraries were prepared by immunoSEQ multiplex PCR; TCRdb keeps only in-frame clonotypes and omits some of them. The sample comprises 30,000 to 35,000 clones, 73% of which are singletons, and under 30% rests with the top ten. Study-level results: Few convalescent patients, and no early post-infection timepoints, were available to the study.

Before any sequencing was done, the ViraFEST assay used viral peptide pools to expand antigen-specific CD4+ T cells. At the end of about 10 days of culture, CD4+ T cells were isolated. Having tested negative for nucleocapsid antibodies, the vaccine recipients showed no prior SARS-CoV-2 infection. Researchers reported culturing over 1.5 million PBMC in each well, adding 8 to 10 IU/ml IL-2 and about 9.5 ug/ml peptides. V was pared by 6 bases and J by 1 base, with 1 base of the junction left unmatched. The length of the CDR3 is 13 residues. Germline lookup yields CDR1 MNHEY and CDR2 SVGAGI. Regarding this clone: Its antigen is as yet unknown.

The material was CD4+ T cells from PBMCs cultured with HCoV-OC43 spike peptides, obtained before COVID-19 vaccination. Noted subset: HCoV-OC43 spike overlapping peptide pool stimulation. This chain joins TRBV6-5 and TRBJ2-3; 7 bases line up with TRBD1. This sequence was found in a human donor who received a COVID-19 vaccine. The CDR3 bases are TGTGCCAGCAGGGGGACAGGCACAGATACGCAGTATTTT. This translates into CASRGTGTDTQYF.